A single sample gave rise to the 28 T cell receptor beta chains below, sequenced in a study of technical replicates of blood from a handful of donors. TCRdb keeps only in-frame clones here, not all; method: immunoSEQ multiplex PCR. This sample yields some 71,000 clones, of which 95% to 98% are seen a single time; 0.18% belongs to the top ten. Sequences were obtained from T cells isolated from PBMCs. Receptor source: a human donor in good health.

The chain uses TRBV4-1 and TRBJ2-1; TRBD1 matches 8 bases. In germline, CDR1 is MGHRA, CDR2 YSYEKL. The J segment lost 1 base and the V segment lost 8 bases, leaving 16 bases of the junction unmatched. The CDR3 consists of 18 residues. The CDR3 loop reads CASGFKDRDGSSYNEQFF. The CDR3 DNA is TGCGCCAGCGGTTTCAAGGACAGGGACGGGAGTTCCTACAATGAGCAGTTCTTC.

This clone showed up just a few times. This chain joins TRBV6-1 and TRBJ1-1; D gene unclear. This CDR3 has 12 residues. Germline CDR1 is MNHNS and CDR2 is SASEGT. V was shortened by 6 bases and J by 1 base, with 6 bases between the two germline ends. The CDR3 reads CASSPKNTEAFF. In DNA form, the CDR3 reads TGTGCCAGCAGCCCCAAGAACACTGAAGCTTTCTTT.

The sample holds one count of this clone. V is TRBV7-9 and J is TRBJ1-1; 7 bases are a match to TRBD1. With V trimmed by 5 bases and J by 4 bases, 4 bases remained unmatched. Per germline, CDR1 SEHNR and CDR2 FQNEAQ (reference sequence). The CDR3 contains 13 residues. The CDR3 DNA reads as TGTGCCAGCAGCGAACAGGGGAGCACTGAAGCTTTCTTT. Translated: CASSEQGSTEAFF. Supplemented by reference TRBV7-9 and TRBJ1-1, the full variable domain reads DTGVSQNPRHKITKRGQNVTFRCDPISEHNRLYWYRQTLGQGPEFLTYFQNEAQLEKSRLLSDRFSAERPKGSFSTLEIQRTEQGDSAMYLCASSEQGSTEAFFGQGTRLTVV.

The chain recombines TRBV5-5 with TRBJ1-1, with D possibly matching TRBD1 (5 bases). CDR3 length: 14 amino acids. Germline CDR1 and CDR2: SGHKS and YYEKEE (reference sequence). The V gene lost 3 bases and the J gene lost 1 base, with 10 bases spanning the gap. The CDR3 reads CASSSSGGNTEAFF. CDR3 bases: TGTGCCAGCAGCTCCTCGGGGGGGAACACTGAAGCTTTCTTT.

Details on this clone: At one boundary the junction diverges from the germline segment, which might be a read error. The CDR3 bases are TGTGCCAGCAGCTCTCTAACCGACGGACTGGCTGTTTTT. As protein: CASSSLTDGLAVF. The chain carries TRBV11-2 and TRBJ1-4; D is unresolved. CDR1 SGHAT and CDR2 FQNNGV come from the germline V gene. CDR3 length equals 13 residues.

This clone was seen once. V usage is TRBV4-1 and J usage is TRBJ2-7; a possible D gene is TRBD2 (6 bases). There are 15 residues in the CDR3. Trimming cost V 0 bases and J 5 bases, with 14 bases left between them. The germline gives CDR1 MGHRA, CDR2 YSYEKL. CDR3 in DNA: TGCGCCAGCAGCCAAGATTGGCAGGGAGGAGACGAGCAGTACTTC. It translates to CASSQDWQGGDEQYF.

V gene TRBV19 combines with J gene TRBJ1-4; 9 bases fit TRBD1. Germline values: CDR1 LNHDA, CDR2 SQIVND (reference sequence). With V trimmed by 7 bases and J by 7 bases, 7 bases remained unmatched. The CDR3 is 14 amino acids. CDR3 region: CASTPDRGTEKLFF. DNA for the CDR3: TGTGCCAGTACACCTGACAGGGGGACTGAAAAACTGTTTTTT.

The chain uses TRBV11-2 and TRBJ2-5; TRBD2 might be the D (5 bases). The CDR3 has 16 amino acids. Germline values: CDR1 SGHAT, CDR2 FQNNGV. The V end was cut by 2 bases, the J end by 8 bases, with 21 bases between. CDR3 bases: TGTGCCAGCAGCTTACGGGCGGGTCAGCCCGACCCAACCCAGTACTTC. Translated: CASSLRAGQPDPTQYF.

The chain carries TRBV5-1 and TRBJ1-4; D possibly corresponds to TRBD1 (5 bases). V lost 0 bases to trimming and J lost 8 bases, with 11 bases between them. CDR1 is SGHRS, CDR2 YFSETQ, per germline. This CDR3 comprises 14 residues. CDR3 amino acids: CASSLGGGSEKLFF. The CDR3 DNA is TGCGCCAGCAGCTTGGGGGGGGGTTCCGAAAAACTGTTTTTT.

This clone is a singleton in its sample. The gene calls are TRBV6-5 and TRBJ1-5; TRBD1 matches at 7 bases. This CDR3 has 14 residues. Germline V lookup: CDR1 MNHEY, CDR2 SVGAGI. Trimming removed 5 bases from V and 6 bases from J; junction bases left unmatched: 7. The CDR3: CASSRQGYSQPQHF. Written as DNA, the CDR3 is TGTGCCAGCAGTCGACAGGGATACAGTCAGCCCCAGCATTTT.

CDR3 nucleotides: TGTGCCAGCTCGCCGGGAACAGGGTTTTGGTCACCCCTCCACTTT. This sequence encodes CASSPGTGFWSPLHF. The rearrangement links TRBV18 to TRBJ1-6, with D possibly matching TRBD1 (6 bases). CDR1 is KGHSH and CDR2 is LQKENI in the germline V gene. V lost 6 bases and J lost 10, with 19 bases in between. CDR3 length: 15 amino acids.

In this sample, this clone turned up once. The chain has TRBV5-6 and TRBJ1-5, with D maybe TRBD1 (5 bases). CDR3 size: 16 residues. With 0 bases removed from V and 3 bases from J, the gap between germline ends came to 13 bases. Looked up from germline, CDR1 is SGHDT and CDR2 is YYEEEE. CDR3 coding DNA: TGTGCCAGCAGCTTGGCCGGGGGGACTGACAATCAGCCCCAGCATTTT. Amino acid sequence: CASSLAGGTDNQPQHF.

CDR3 bases: TGTGCCACGGGGGGCGTTTTCGCAGATACGCAGTATTTT. Translation: CATGGVFADTQYF. The chain has TRBV6-5 and TRBJ2-3; D may be TRBD2 (7 bases). Trimming removed 10 bases at V and 4 bases at J, with 15 bases between. The length of the CDR3 is 13 residues. From germline, CDR1 is MNHEY and CDR2 SVGAGI.

J is TRBJ2-1 and V is TRBV30; D ambiguous. CDR3 length: 14 amino acids. The V and J ends lost 0 bases and 3 bases respectively, with 9 bases between them. Germline lookup yields CDR1 GTSNPN and CDR2 SVGIG (reference sequence). The CDR3 sequence is CAWSVLNLYNEQFF. DNA of the CDR3: TGTGCCTGGAGTGTACTTAACCTCTACAATGAGCAGTTCTTC.

There are a few counts of this clone. The chain links TRBV7-9 to TRBJ2-7, with 7 bases lining up with TRBD1. The CDR3 is 13 residues long. V dropped 5 bases and J dropped 3; count of bases not matched to a gene: 4. Per germline, CDR1 SEHNR and CDR2 FQNEAQ (reference sequence). CDR3 protein: CASSPDRVYEQYF. The CDR3 bases are TGTGCCAGCAGCCCCGACAGGGTCTACGAGCAGTACTTC. The variable domain in full, completed from reference TRBV7-9 and TRBJ2-7, reads DTGVSQNPRHKITKRGQNVTFRCDPISEHNRLYWYRQTLGQGPEFLTYFQNEAQLEKSRLLSDRFSAERPKGSFSTLEIQRTEQGDSAMYLCASSPDRVYEQYFGPGTRLTVT.

The chain uses TRBV19 and TRBJ1-3; D is ambiguous. The CDR3 contains 12 residues. V was trimmed by 3 bases and J by 4 bases, leaving 4 bases between them. Germline assignment: CDR1 LNHDA and CDR2 SQIVND (reference sequence). The DNA for the CDR3 is TGTGCCAGTAGTATTATGGGAAACACCATATATTTT. Protein sequence: CASSIMGNTIYF.

The chain has TRBV20-1 and TRBJ2-7; 7 positions agree with TRBD2. The CDR3 is made up of 11 amino acids. V lost 5 bases and J lost 3; bases outside the gene matches: 1. CDR1 and CDR2 (germline): DFQATT, SNEGSKA (reference sequence). CDR3 nucleotide sequence: TGCAGTGCTGGGAGGGGCTACGAGCAGTACTTC. This translates into CSAGRGYEQYF.

The V and J genes are TRBV28 and TRBJ2-6, with D possibly TRBD2 on 6 matching bases. Germline CDR1 MDHEN, CDR2 SYDVKM. With 8 bases removed from V and 0 bases from J, the gap between germline ends came to 20 bases. The CDR3 consists of 18 residues. The DNA for the CDR3 is TGTGCCAGCCAAAGGCGGGGTAGCTACTTCTCTGGGGCCAACGTCCTGACTTTC. Translating gives CASQRRGSYFSGANVLTF.

The gene calls are TRBV6-1 and TRBJ1-1; maybe TRBD1 (6 bases). From germline, CDR1 is MNHNS and CDR2 SASEGT. The CDR3 has 16 amino acids. V was pared by 2 bases and J by 1 base, with 14 bases between. The CDR3 bases are TGTGCCAGCAGTGAACCCGCAGGGGAGGGGAACACTGAAGCTTTCTTT. Its translation is CASSEPAGEGNTEAFF.

This clone came up a few times. V gene TRBV10-3 combines with J gene TRBJ2-2, with D hard to call. In germline, CDR1 is ENHRY, CDR2 SYGVKD. The ends were cut back, 5 bases at V and 0 bases at J, with 13 bases in the middle. CDR3 length: 16 amino acids. The CDR3 region has the DNA TGTGCCATCAGTAGTTCCGACACCGCGAACACCGGGGAGCTGTTTTTT. Its protein is CAISSSDTANTGELFF.

The chain uses TRBV7-2 and TRBJ2-7; 14 bases are shared with TRBD2. The CDR3 has 16 amino acids. The germline gives CDR1 SGHTA, CDR2 FQGNSA. The junction had 3 bases not matched to a gene; V was cut back by 3 bases and J by 2 bases. Here the CDR3 reads CASSFKTSGGAYEQYF. In DNA form, the CDR3 reads TGTGCCAGCAGCTTCAAGACTAGCGGGGGGGCCTACGAGCAGTACTTC.

The gene calls are TRBV28 and TRBJ2-5; tentatively, D is TRBD1 (5 bases). V lost 5 bases and J 2 bases, leaving 9 bases between the germline ends. The CDR3 loop spans 13 amino acids. From germline, CDR1 is MDHEN and CDR2 SYDVKM. CDR3 in amino acids: CASSGAGQETQYF. The CDR3 region has the DNA TGTGCCAGCAGTGGGGCCGGACAAGAGACCCAGTACTTC.

The genes are TRBV9 and TRBJ2-3, with 8 bases matching TRBD2. The CDR3 totals 16 residues. J was trimmed by 2 bases and V by 4 bases; bases with no gene match: 9. The germline gives CDR1 SGDLS, CDR2 YYNGEE. The DNA of the CDR3 is TGTGCCAGCAGCCCGCCGGCGGGGGGCCTCACAGATACGCAGTATTTT. It translates to CASSPPAGGLTDTQYF.

The genes are TRBV7-2 and TRBJ1-4; 9 bases fit TRBD1. CDR1 and CDR2 from the germline V gene are SGHTA and FQGNSA. V lost 5 bases and J lost 1; bases outside the gene matches: 8. CDR3 size: 17 residues. For the CDR3, the DNA is TGTGCCAGCAGCGACCGGGACAGGGTCCAAACTAATGAAAAACTGTTTTTT. Protein product: CASSDRDRVQTNEKLFF.

V and J are TRBV12-5 and TRBJ2-1, with 9 bases aligning to TRBD2. Unmatched junction bases numbered 5, after V lost 0 bases and J lost 5 bases. The germline V gene has CDR1 LGHNT and CDR2 FRNRAP. There are 16 residues in the CDR3. CDR3 DNA: TGTGCTAGTGGTTTGGTACTAAGCGGGAGGCACAATGAGCAGTTCTTC. As protein: CASGLVLSGRHNEQFF.

J is TRBJ2-7 and V is TRBV5-5; 11 nucleotides line up with TRBD1. Trimming took 7 bases from V and 3 from J; bases not matched to a gene: 6. The CDR3 length is 14 residues. Germline V gene sequence: CDR1 SGHKS, CDR2 YYEKEE (reference sequence). CDR3 sequence (DNA): TGTGCCAGCTGGCAGGGGACAGGGGGCTACGAGCAGTACTTC. Translated: CASWQGTGGYEQYF. The complete variable domain, with remaining parts taken from reference TRBV5-5 and TRBJ2-7, reads DAGVTQSPTHLIKTRGQQVTLRCSPISGHKSVSWYQQVLGQGPQFIFQYYEKEERGRGNFPDRFSARQFPNYSSELNVNALLLGDSALYLCASWQGTGGYEQYFGPGTRLTVT.

V is TRBV10-3 and J is TRBJ2-7, with 11 nucleotides matching TRBD2. V lost 3 bases to trimming and J lost 2 bases; unmatched junction nucleotides: 6. Germline V gene sequence: CDR1 ENHRY, CDR2 SYGVKD. This CDR3 contains 16 residues. The CDR3 loop reads CAISDSSGRFAYEQYF. For the CDR3, the DNA is TGTGCCATCAGTGATTCTAGCGGGAGGTTCGCCTACGAGCAGTACTTC.

V is TRBV19 and J is TRBJ1-1, with 7 bases identical to TRBD1. After removal of 5 bases from V and 3 bases from J, the junction contained 6 bases not matched to a gene. Germline V gives CDR1 LNHDA, CDR2 SQIVND (reference sequence). This CDR3 contains 14 residues. The DNA for the CDR3 is TGTGCCAGTAGTTCAGGACAGGAGTACACTGAAGCTTTCTTT. Protein: CASSSGQEYTEAFF.